This TCR beta chain was recorded in a study of blood T cells in healthy people across ages (dated by TCRdb to 2013 to 2016). In terms of the full investigation: In model experiments, template switching captured about one uniquely barcoded TCR beta cDNA molecule for every two T cells. To track age-related changes in TCR beta repertoire diversity, the study relied on deep sequencing normalized with unique cDNA molecular identifiers. Four age groups were formed from the donors: young (average around 15 years), middle-aged (just under 40), aged (about 62) and long-lived (more than 75). To avoid experimental bias, donors of different ages were randomly spread across the sequencing lanes. For two donors (one aged 18 to 29 and one aged 80 or older), the study analyzed two additional independent replicas of 1 million unique cDNA reads from the same blood draw. General conclusions and limits of the study: Donor CMV infection status was unknown, potentially confounding age-related changes in expanded clonotypes. Since profiling was done on bulk unsorted PBMCs, naive and antigen-experienced compartments could not be conclusively compared. Estimates of total diversity based on one million sequenced T cells were regarded as lower bounds and as underestimates. Observed TCR beta diversity correlated strongly with the percentage of naive T cells measured by flow cytometry. Compared with the aged group, more naive CD4+ T cells, fewer expanded clones and increased TCR diversity were shown by the long-lived group, suggesting age selection. Observed TCR beta diversity per million T cells fell roughly linearly with age, and a significant reduction was already apparent by age about 38.

Library preparation was by 5' RACE. Sequencing relied on an Illumina HiSeq 2500. A second about 7 to 11 cycle PCR used a sample-barcoded 5' primer and a J-beta primer mix. Each TCR beta cDNA molecule received a unique molecular identifier from a template-switch 5' adaptor carrying 12 random nucleotides. At least 2.5 million CDR3-containing paired-end reads were obtained from each sample. First-strand cDNA synthesis was performed from all RNA using the Mint cDNA synthesis kit, with priming by a TRBC-specific oligonucleotide. All cDNA was treated with uracil-DNA glycosylase and then went through a first 18-cycle PCR with the universal primers M1SS and BC2_uni_R. On the study's bioinformatics: For normalization, 1 million high-quality reads were randomly selected from each sample, with every read carrying a distinct molecular identifier. Instead of being binned into consensus sequences, reads with shared molecular identifiers were discarded. CDR3 identification, clonotype clustering and error correction used MiTCR with a Q25 quality threshold and the strictest error-elimination algorithm. A nonparametric unseen species model with Euler transformation was used to estimate lower-bound total TCR beta diversity. TCRdb reworked the public reads: Q25 trimming with fastp, MiXCR clone assembly, productive beta chains retained. Rows matching on CDR3 protein sequence are summarized as one entry with the most common DNA and genes. TCRdb's processing, not the authors', yielded these V and J calls. Here the sample has about 830,000 distinct CDR3 sequences; about 62% occur a single time. The top ten clonotypes cover 20% to 25% of the sample.

Donors were a few dozen systemically healthy Caucasian individuals from Russia aged roughly 6 to 90 years. Each donor gave 9 to 10 milliliters of peripheral blood, collected into EDTA-treated Vacutainer tubes. Ficoll-Paque density-gradient centrifugation was used to isolate PBMCs, with at least 6.5 million obtained per sample. Trizol reagent was used to extract total RNA from the PBMCs, yielding at least 6 micrograms per sample. Naive CD45RAhigh/CD27high T cell percentages were measured by flow cytometry on a PBMC aliquot from every donor. This clonotype was seen only a few times. Its specific antigen is unknown. No base quality values were provided; no much bigger clone lies one nucleotide off. The CDR3 starts with the cysteine, ends with the phenylalanine, and has 15 residues. Only the CDR3 DNA stays, 45 bases, in frame from base 1. CDR1 and CDR2, per the germline V gene, are SGHRS and YFSETQ. At the junction V is shortened by 0 bases and J by 9 bases; bases outside the gene matches: 7.

The specimen was blood. This TCR was recovered from a man aged 30-40 years in good health. This chain joins TRBV5-1 to TRBJ2-1; 9 of the junction bases match TRBD2. The nucleotide sequence is given as TGCGCCAGCAGCTTGGCCGGGACTAGCTCGGTTGAGCAGTTCTTC. This encodes CASSLAGTSSVEQFF.